A single sample is the source of the 28 T cell receptor beta chains below, sequenced in a study of T cell changes during pregnancy in multiple sclerosis. Generated by immunoSEQ multiplex PCR, the TCRdb table keeps only in-frame clones and is missing some. The table shows 35,000 to 40,000 clones, with about 88% occurring only once. This specimen consisted of CD4+ T cells from peripheral blood mononuclear cells, obtained before pregnancy. The receptors originated from a female donor with multiple sclerosis, enrolled in a pregnancy study.

The V and J genes are TRBV19 and TRBJ1-1; D is perhaps TRBD1 (5 bases). CDR1 is LNHDA and CDR2 is SQIVND in the germline V gene (reference sequence). This CDR3 is 13 amino acids long. The V end lost 3 bases, the J end lost 7 bases, and 12 bases lay between the germline ends. DNA of the CDR3: TGTGCCAGTAGTATTATGACAGACGTTGAAGCTTTCTTT. Translation: CASSIMTDVEAFF.

The chain combines TRBV7-2 with TRBJ1-3; 10 nucleotides align to TRBD1. The CDR3 length is 15 residues. The trim removed 2 bases at V and 4 bases at J, leaving 2 bases unmatched. CDR1 and CDR2 from the germline V gene are SGHTA and FQGNSA. The CDR3 loop is CASSLRQGAGNTIYF. The CDR3 nucleotides read TGTGCCAGCAGCTTAAGACAGGGGGCAGGAAACACCATATATTTT.

The chain carries TRBV7-2 and TRBJ2-7; 8 positions match TRBD1. Germline V lookup: CDR1 SGHTA, CDR2 FQGNSA. The ends lost 9 bases at V and 7 bases at J; junction bases unmatched: 8. There are 12 residues in the CDR3. CDR3 DNA: TGTGCCAGTCGAGCAGGGGGCGGTGAGCAGTACTTC. Translating gives CASRAGGGEQYF. The variable domain in full, completed from reference TRBV7-2 and TRBJ2-7, reads GAGVSQSPSNKVTEKGKDVELRCDPISGHTALYWYRQSLGQGLEFLIYFQGNSAPDKSGLPSDRFSAERTGGSVSTLTIQRTQQEDSAVYLCASRAGGGEQYFGPGTRLTVT.

The sample holds a few counts of this clone. The chain employs TRBV10-3 and TRBJ1-1; no reliable D call. The length of the CDR3 is 12 residues. CDR1 and CDR2 from the germline V gene are ENHRY and SYGVKD. V shed 1 base and J shed 11 bases, with 11 bases lying between them. CDR3 coding DNA: TGTGCCATCAGTGAGTTCCGGGGAGGGGCTTTCTTT. It translates to CAISEFRGGAFF.

The chain uses TRBV28 and TRBJ2-2, with 7 bases that match TRBD1. J lost 4 bases, V lost 6 bases, and 11 bases had no gene match. The CDR3 is made up of 16 amino acids. The V gene's germline CDR1 is MDHEN and CDR2 SYDVKM. CDR3 sequence: CASRLSGTAATGELFF. The CDR3 DNA is TGTGCCAGCAGGCTTTCCGGGACAGCTGCCACCGGGGAGCTGTTTTTT.

The chain has TRBV30 and TRBJ2-4; TRBD1 agrees at 8 bases. Per germline, CDR1 GTSNPN and CDR2 SVGIG (reference sequence). CDR3 length: 16 amino acids. V gave up 0 bases and J gave up 8 bases; unmatched junction bases: 12. CDR3 sequence: CAWSVGFSGQGDIQYF. In DNA, the CDR3 is TGTGCCTGGAGTGTAGGGTTCTCCGGACAGGGAGACATTCAGTACTTC.

The rearrangement joins TRBV30 to TRBJ2-1; 13 bases fit TRBD2. This CDR3 has 15 residues. V was pared by 0 bases and J by 5 bases, with 1 base of the junction left unmatched. Looked up from germline, CDR1 is GTSNPN and CDR2 is SVGIG (reference sequence). CDR3 in DNA: TGTGCCTGGAGTGTAGGGACTAGCGGGAACAATGAGCAGTTCTTC. Protein sequence: CAWSVGTSGNNEQFF.

This sequence joins TRBV10-3 and TRBJ2-4; possibly TRBD2 for D (6 bases). This CDR3 is 16 amino acids long. Germline V gene lookup returns CDR1 ENHRY and CDR2 SYGVKD. Trimming pared 0 bases from V and 0 bases from J, leaving 9 bases between. The CDR3 DNA reads as TGTGCCATCAGTGAGTCGGGGGGACTAGCCAAAAACATTCAGTACTTC. It yields the protein CAISESGGLAKNIQYF.

The chain couples TRBV7-2 to TRBJ2-3; no clear D gene. V was trimmed by 2 bases and J by 3 bases, leaving 3 bases between them. This CDR3 has 12 amino acids. The germline gives CDR1 SGHTA, CDR2 FQGNSA. The CDR3 region has the DNA TGTGCCAGCAGCTTATCTACAGATACGCAGTATTTT. Protein product: CASSLSTDTQYF.

Notes on this clone: Distinct nucleotide sequences in the sample also encode this CDR3. The genes are TRBV5-1 and TRBJ2-5; 15 bases map to TRBD2. The CDR3 is made up of 16 amino acids. Germline V gene data show CDR1 as SGHRS and CDR2 as YFSETQ. V dropped 4 bases and J dropped 1; count of bases not matched to a gene: 2. CDR3 coding DNA: TGCGCCAGCAGCCAGGGACTAGCGGGAGGCCAAGAGACCCAGTACTTC. It codes for CASSQGLAGGQETQYF.

The chain uses TRBV6-6 and TRBJ2-3, with D hard to call. The length of the CDR3 is 16 residues. Trimming removed 0 bases at V and 4 bases at J, with 14 bases between. Germline assignment: CDR1 MNHNY and CDR2 SVGAGI (reference sequence). Here the CDR3 reads CASSYSTHPTADTQYF. In nucleotides, the CDR3 is TGTGCCAGCAGTTACTCCACCCACCCCACGGCAGATACGCAGTATTTT.

This chain links TRBV10-3 with TRBJ2-2, with 9 bases fitting TRBD2. V lost 2 bases to trimming and J lost 5 bases; unmatched junction nucleotides: 3. The germline V gene has CDR1 ENHRY and CDR2 SYGVKD. This CDR3 comprises 15 residues. The CDR3 nucleotides read TGTGCCATCAGTGAGACTAGCGGGCAAACCGGGGAGCTGTTTTTT. Protein product: CAISETSGQTGELFF.

Worth noting for this clone: Germline and junction disagree at one end, which may indicate a read error. The genes are TRBV7-7 and TRBJ2-1; 8 nucleotides align to TRBD1. The CDR3 covers 13 residues. Germline loops: CDR1 SSHAT, CDR2 FNYEAQ (reference sequence). CDR3 nucleotide sequence: TGTGCTAGCAGCTTGGACAGGGAGAATGAGCAGTTCTTC. It encodes CASSLDRENEQFF.

V is TRBV7-9 and J is TRBJ2-1; 9 bases map to TRBD1. Germline CDR1 reads SEHNR; CDR2 reads FQNEAQ (reference sequence). CDR3 length: 19 amino acids. The V segment lost 2 bases and the J segment 1 base; nucleotides outside the gene matches: 12. In DNA, the CDR3 is TGTGCCAGCAGCTTACCCCGGGGACAGGGAAAGGGGTCCTACAATGAGCAGTTCTTC. This codes for CASSLPRGQGKGSYNEQFF.

The gene calls are TRBV6-4 and TRBJ2-3; a possible D gene is TRBD1 (6 bases). The CDR3 length is 14 residues. V was cut by 4 bases and J by 1 base, with 9 bases left in between. Per the germline V gene, CDR1 is MRHNA and CDR2 is SNTAGT. The CDR3 sequence: CASSVKGGTDTQYF. The DNA for the CDR3 is TGTGCCAGCAGTGTGAAGGGGGGCACAGATACGCAGTATTTT.

The chain has TRBV9 and TRBJ2-3, with 12 nucleotides matching TRBD2. The CDR3 is made up of 17 amino acids. Germline CDR1 SGDLS, CDR2 YYNGEE. After removal of 3 bases from V and 6 bases from J, the junction contained 11 bases not matched to a gene. The CDR3 spells CASSAKGTSGLGDTQYF. The CDR3, as DNA: TGTGCCAGCAGCGCCAAGGGGACTAGCGGGCTCGGGGATACGCAGTATTTT.

The chain carries TRBV11-2 and TRBJ2-3; 10 bases map to TRBD2. The CDR3 sequence is 16 residues long. The J segment lost 4 bases and the V segment lost 3 bases, leaving 7 bases of the junction unmatched. Germline lookup yields CDR1 SGHAT and CDR2 FQNNGV. The chain's CDR3 is CASSLSSGSIADTQYF. The CDR3 nucleotides read TGTGCCAGCAGCTTGTCTAGCGGGAGTATTGCAGATACGCAGTATTTT.

The chain uses TRBV19 and TRBJ1-2; D uncertain. V was pared by 8 bases and J by 8 bases, with 3 bases between. The CDR3 runs to 8 residues. Looked up from germline, CDR1 is LNHDA and CDR2 is SQIVND (reference sequence). The CDR3 DNA sequence: TGTGCCAGTCCGGGCTACACCTTC. Residues: CASPGYTF.

The chain employs TRBV5-1 and TRBJ2-1; TRBD2 agrees at 7 bases. CDR3 length equals 11 residues. The V gene end was trimmed by 4 bases and the J gene end by 13 bases; junction bases not matched to a gene: 5. From germline, CDR1 is SGHRS and CDR2 YFSETQ. The CDR3 sequence is CASSAGTIQFF. The CDR3 nucleotides read TGCGCCAGCAGCGCAGGGACTATACAGTTCTTC.

This chain links TRBV12-5 with TRBJ2-6, with D possibly being TRBD2 (5 bases). Per the germline V gene, CDR1 is LGHNT and CDR2 is FRNRAP. The CDR3 has 19 amino acids. V lost 6 bases and J 2 bases, leaving 23 bases between the germline ends. CDR3 sequence reads: CASGKTRAGGSTGANVLTF. CDR3 nucleotide sequence: TGTGCTAGTGGGAAGACGAGGGCGGGCGGCTCTACTGGGGCCAACGTCCTGACTTTC.

This chain links TRBV10-1 with TRBJ2-7; D is perhaps TRBD1 (6 bases). The V gene lost 8 bases and the J gene lost 5 bases, with 16 bases spanning the gap. This CDR3 contains 13 residues. The germline gives CDR1 WNHNN, CDR2 SYGVQD (reference sequence). As DNA, the CDR3 is TGCGCCAGCCGGAAATCAGGGGCCGACGAGCAGTACTTC. Translated: CASRKSGADEQYF.

The chain couples TRBV5-4 to TRBJ1-2, with 10 positions matching TRBD1. Germline values: CDR1 SGHNT, CDR2 YYREEE (reference sequence). The ends lost 4 bases at V and 3 bases at J; junction bases unmatched: 9. The CDR3 extends over 16 amino acids. The chain's CDR3 is CASSRLTGGEDYGYTF. As DNA, the CDR3 is TGTGCCAGCAGCCGGTTGACAGGGGGCGAGGACTATGGCTACACCTTC.

This sequence joins TRBV6-5 and TRBJ2-7; D possibly corresponds to TRBD2 (6 bases). V gave up 0 bases and J gave up 10 bases, with 10 bases separating them. Germline V CDR1 and CDR2: MNHEY, SVGAGI. CDR3 size: 12 residues. This CDR3 reads CASSYSRTIQYF. Written as DNA, the CDR3 is TGTGCCAGCAGTTACTCCCGGACTATTCAGTACTTC.

V is TRBV4-3 and J is TRBJ2-3; the match to TRBD1 covers 9 bases. Germline V gene sequence: CDR1 LGHNA, CDR2 YSLEER. V was pared by 0 bases and J by 6 bases, with 10 bases of the junction left unmatched. This CDR3 has 17 amino acids. The CDR3 nucleotides are TGCGCCAGCAGCCAAGATCTTACAGGGGGCGATGGGGATACGCAGTATTTT. Amino acids: CASSQDLTGGDGDTQYF.

The chain employs TRBV9 and TRBJ1-3, with D possibly matching TRBD1 (5 bases). Trimming left V 4 bases short and J 0 bases short, with 14 bases between. The CDR3 runs to 16 residues. The germline gives CDR1 SGDLS, CDR2 YYNGEE. The DNA of the CDR3 is TGTGCCAGCAGCCCTAACCCCCAGGGCTCTGGAAACACCATATATTTT. This gives the protein CASSPNPQGSGNTIYF.

The chain couples TRBV21-1 to TRBJ2-3; the tabulated D call, TRBD2, remains unverified against the DNA. TRBV21-1 is a documented pseudogene. CDR3 length: 16 residues. CDR3 residues: CASSKRRTSGFYTQYF. In DNA form, the CDR3 reads TGTGCCAGCAGCAAACGACGGACTAGCGGTTTTTATACGCAGTATTTT.

The J gene is TRBJ2-7, the V gene TRBV11-2; perhaps TRBD1 as D (5 bases). The germline gives CDR1 SGHAT, CDR2 FQNNGV. The CDR3 consists of 12 residues. Trimming shortened V by 0 bases and J by 7 bases, and 7 bases separated the two germline ends. Here the CDR3 DNA reads TGTGCCAGCAGCTTAGAAAGGGGAGAGCAGTACTTC. Translated: CASSLERGEQYF.

V is TRBV5-1 and J is TRBJ2-3; 7 bases are shared with TRBD1. The CDR3 sequence is 16 residues long. CDR1 is SGHRS, CDR2 YFSETQ, per germline. Unmatched junction bases numbered 8, after V lost 2 bases and J lost 2 bases. Here the CDR3 reads CASSFGQESFTDTQYF. The DNA of the CDR3 is TGCGCCAGCAGCTTCGGACAGGAGAGTTTCACAGATACGCAGTATTTT.